A selection of T cell receptor beta chains follows, all from one sample in a study of chemoradiotherapy in HPV16-positive cancers. The repertoire was sequenced with immunoSEQ multiplex PCR; TCRdb's copy has only in-frame clones and lacks some. Of about 12,000 clones detected, more than 65% appear once; the ten largest clones hold approximately 2.2%. Sampling was performed from a patient who underwent chemoradiotherapy. The source of these receptors is a human donor with HPV-associated anogenital cancer. The CDR3 runs from the conserved cysteine through the conserved F or W.

TRBV2	TRBJ2-7	CASSVQGNEQYF
TRBV6-6	TRBJ1-5	CASSLDRGNQPQHF
TRBV7-3	TRBJ2-1	CASSLNSGPRNEQFF
TRBV28	TRBJ2-7	CASSFQSRRIGEQYF
TRBV19	TRBJ2-6	CASTSDSGANVLTF
TRBV5-1	TRBJ2-5	CASSPLSGGETQYF
TRBV10-3	TRBJ1-1	CAINQGDTEAFF
TRBV9	TRBJ2-1	CASSVGNVPNEQFF
TRBV18	TRBJ1-5	CASSPNGGDQPQHF
TRBV6-6	TRBJ1-2	CASSRRDRGYTF
TRBV6-5	TRBJ1-1	CASSRDRRRAFF
TRBV19	TRBJ2-7	CASSIRTGVYEQYF
TRBV7-9	TRBJ1-2	CASSPRGTEGYGYTF
TRBV30	TRBJ1-5	CAWSFRDTQHF
TRBV12-5	TRBJ2-1	CASGLLLAGNSYNEQFF
TRBV6-4	TRBJ2-7	CASSVLAGTEQYF
TRBV10-3	TRBJ1-5	CAISDPGYSNQPQHF
TRBV2	TRBJ1-4	CASKQGGAHEKLFF
TRBV2	TRBJ1-3	CASSPQVAGNTIYF
TRBV18	TRBJ1-2	CASSKDRVNAGYTF
TRBV5-1	.	CASKVAGGHEQYF
TRBV23-1	TRBJ1-1	CASGVGNTEAFF
TRBV5-6	TRBJ2-4	CASTSAGDENIQYF